This TCR beta chain came from a study of tumor-infiltrating lymphocytes in primary liver carcinoma. The researchers produced TCR beta cDNA from approximately 0.45 ug total RNA with a constant-region primer. Library construction for TCR beta comprised three nested multiplex PCR rounds performed with slightly modified ARM-PCR. In the first two PCR rounds, TRBV1-TRBV30 forward primers were paired with a C-beta reverse primer, and each round lasted approximately 9 cycles. From the multiplex PCR reads, TCRdb called clonotypes with MiXCR, one entry per CDR3 protein. Of roughly 330,000 distinct CDR3 sequences listed, almost 65% were seen once; the top ten hold under 8.5%. The length of the CDR3 is 15 residues. Germline lookup yields CDR1 SGHNT and CDR2 YENEEA. Between the trimmed V and J ends, which lost 4 bases and 7 bases, there was a span of 17 bases. Unsorted whole blood served as the source of blood RNA, and germline DNA was extracted as well.

This rearrangement joins TRBV11-3 to TRBJ2-1; no reliable D call. The receptor comes from a man aged 40-50 years with primary liver carcinoma and hepatitis B virus infection. The sample comprised peripheral blood. The CDR3 protein is CASSSEGYGANEQFF. CDR3 DNA: TGTGCCAGCAGCTCTGAAGGGTATGGTGCAAATGAGCAGTTCTTC.